These T cell receptor beta chains were read from a single sample in a study of T-cell reconstitution after alpha-beta-depleted transplantation in children. MiXCR, applied by TCRdb to the PCR reads, yields one record per CDR3 protein. This sample has about 1,000,000 distinct CDR3 sequences, with around 30% found just once. This material consisted of PBMCs, mostly from graft donor cells, taken 360 days after TCRalphabeta/CD19-depleted stem cell transplant. The receptor set was obtained from a boy in the first two years of life who had a stem cell transplant for SCID, so the T cells may come from the graft donor. Both conserved end residues are part of each CDR3.

V	J	CDR3
TRBV4-1	TRBJ1-2	CASSQNRDSLHGYTF
TRBV25-1	TRBJ2-2	CASSGVRGTGELFF
TRBV18	TRBJ2-1	CASSRWGQGNNEQFF
TRBV12-3/TRBV12-4	TRBJ2-2	CASSPPGRNAGELFF
TRBV3-1	TRBJ2-3	CASSQARADTQYF
TRBV18	TRBJ1-1	CASSPLGQGVYEAFF
TRBV15	TRBJ2-2	CATSRDWGQNTGELFF
TRBV28	TRBJ2-2	CASSLPLRQGRITGELFF
TRBV5-1	TRBJ1-3	CASSLETGAMSGNTIYF
TRBV7-2	TRBJ2-7	CASSRGTSGETYEQYF
TRBV11-3	TRBJ2-7	CASSLGTGVDYEQYF
TRBV5-1	TRBJ1-5	CATETGTDYSNQPQHF
TRBV9	TRBJ2-7	CASSARDRSYEQYF
TRBV5-1	TRBJ2-3	CASSPDTGGTQYF
TRBV15	TRBJ2-1	CATSRLRVNEQFF
TRBV7-6	TRBJ2-2	CASSLAQGTGELFF
TRBV12-3/TRBV12-4	TRBJ2-2	CASSTSGGITGELFF
TRBV4-2	TRBJ1-1	CASSQDGPNTEAFF
TRBV6-5	TRBJ2-1	CASSHNRLVESNEQFF
TRBV20-1	TRBJ1-1	CSARFYVVGAPNTEAFF
TRBV19	TRBJ2-5	CASSPPWRWETQYF
TRBV12-3/TRBV12-4	TRBJ2-3	CASKPTGTGTDTQYF
TRBV12-3/TRBV12-4	TRBJ2-7	CASRRGHVNEQYF
TRBV19	TRBJ2-6	CASKDRASGANVLTF
TRBV6-5	TRBJ2-7	CASSYALAVRNEQYF
TRBV2	TRBJ2-7	CASSEDHGTVSYEQYF
TRBV9	TRBJ1-6	CASSVWAGTPLHF
TRBV6-1	TRBJ2-3	CASRLAGGQADTQYF
TRBV7-8	TRBJ2-5	CASRGPTGETQYF
TRBV5-1	TRBJ1-1	CASSYWGQQNTEAFF
TRBV24-1	TRBJ1-5	CATSDVGDNQPQHF
TRBV20-1	TRBJ2-1	CSARVGTSGQDEQFF
TRBV5-6	TRBJ2-5	CASTGTLKETQYF
TRBV5-1	TRBJ1-2	CASSPGDRRNGYTF
TRBV25-1	TRBJ2-7	CASSARIPYEQYF
TRBV9	TRBJ1-5	CASSVYPGQGAVANQPQHF
TRBV4-3	TRBJ2-2	CASSQGTRDTGELFF
TRBV27	TRBJ2-3	CASSPPPTSTDTQYF
TRBV5-1	TRBJ2-1	CASSLLVTGTYNEQFF
TRBV28	TRBJ2-3	CASSPHSRPSLSTTDTQYF
TRBV5-1	TRBJ1-4	CASSLVSIATNEKLFF
TRBV12-3/TRBV12-4	TRBJ2-7	CASTRTGFGEQYF
TRBV6-1	TRBJ1-1	CASNSIGTGNTEAFF
TRBV4-1	TRBJ2-3	CASSLSGRFTDTQYF
TRBV29-1	TRBJ1-1	CSVQGWNTEAFF
TRBV11-2	TRBJ1-1	CASSLKGDRVLWNTEAFF
TRBV12-3/TRBV12-4	TRBJ2-5	CASSLTGLETQYF
TRBV3-1	TRBJ2-1	CASSQGVFFNNEQFF
TRBV12-3/TRBV12-4	TRBJ2-5	CASSEDRETQYF
TRBV7-9	TRBJ2-2	CASSLPRGDTGELFF
TRBV2	TRBJ2-7	CASSATTGGAGLSSSYEQYF
TRBV5-1	TRBJ2-3	CASSLGAGGAYTQYF
TRBV6-1	TRBJ2-4	CASSRDSTAKNIQYF